This entry is about one T cell receptor beta chain. These data are taken from a study of blood T cell repertoires in COVID-19. The table came from immunoSEQ multiplex PCR; TCRdb's copy has only in-frame clones and leaves some out. The data contain about 110,000 clones, roughly 86% of them singletons. Sample: peripheral blood. The origin of this receptor is a middle-aged man with acute or convalescent COVID-19.

The CDR3: CASSVAAGPPLHF. The CDR3 DNA sequence: TGTGCCAGCAGCGTAGCGGCTGGGCCACCCCTCCACTTT. This chain connects TRBV9 to TRBJ1-6; D is unclear. Germline-derived CDR1 and CDR2 are SGDLS and YYNGEE. V was trimmed by 0 bases and J by 11 bases, leaving 9 bases between them. The CDR3 contains 13 residues.